This passage covers 32 T cell receptor beta chains from one sample sequenced in a study of blood T cell repertoires in COVID-19. Sequenced by immunoSEQ multiplex PCR; TCRdb stores in-frame clones only, minus some. The repertoire holds 80,000 to 95,000 clones, with roughly nine tenths as singletons. The sequencing input was peripheral blood. The source is a woman between 50 and 59 years old with active or convalescent COVID-19.

V gene TRBV18 combines with J gene TRBJ1-2; a weak D match, TRBD1 (6 bases). Germline values: CDR1 KGHSH, CDR2 LQKENI. The CDR3 runs 14 residues. Trimming cost V 6 bases and J 8 bases, with 19 bases left between them. CDR3 protein: CASSPTLGAEGYTF. CDR3 sequence (DNA): TGTGCCAGCTCGCCGACTCTGGGGGCGGAGGGCTACACCTTC.

The J gene is TRBJ2-5, the V gene TRBV9; 7 bases fit TRBD1. The CDR3 is 17 amino acids. The V and J ends lost 3 bases and 4 bases, in that order; junction bases with no gene match: 15. In germline, CDR1 is SGDLS, CDR2 YYNGEE. The CDR3 nucleotides are TGTGCCAGCAGCGCTCCCCAGGGGGACAAGGGGTCAGAGACCCAGTACTTC. Its translation is CASSAPQGDKGSETQYF.

The CDR3 loop reads CASSLGPAGGGYGYTF. The CDR3, as DNA: TGTGCCAGCAGCCTCGGGCCGGCAGGGGGAGGCTATGGCTACACCTTC. The V call is TRBV5-5, the J call TRBJ1-2; 7 nucleotides agree with TRBD1. The CDR3 is 16 residues long. The germline V gene encodes CDR1 SGHKS and CDR2 YYEKEE (reference sequence). J was trimmed by 4 bases and V by 4 bases; bases with no gene match: 13. The full variable domain, with the rest looked up from reference TRBV5-5 and TRBJ1-2, is DAGVTQSPTHLIKTRGQQVTLRCSPISGHKSVSWYQQVLGQGPQFIFQYYEKEERGRGNFPDRFSARQFPNYSSELNVNALLLGDSALYLCASSLGPAGGGYGYTFGSGTRLTVV.

This chain connects TRBV7-9 to TRBJ2-7; 12 bases are shared with TRBD2. The CDR3 sequence is 18 residues long. Trimming removed 5 bases from V and 3 bases from J; junction bases left unmatched: 14. Germline V gene data show CDR1 as SEHNR and CDR2 as FQNEAQ (reference sequence). CDR3 sequence reads: CASSVRTDPGLAGYEQYF. The CDR3 DNA sequence: TGTGCCAGCAGCGTAAGGACAGACCCGGGACTAGCGGGCTACGAGCAGTACTTC. Using reference TRBV7-9 and TRBJ2-7 for the parts outside the CDR3, the full variable domain is DTGVSQNPRHKITKRGQNVTFRCDPISEHNRLYWYRQTLGQGPEFLTYFQNEAQLEKSRLLSDRFSAERPKGSFSTLEIQRTEQGDSAMYLCASSVRTDPGLAGYEQYFGPGTRLTVT.

The chain is built from TRBV5-1 and TRBJ2-7; D may be TRBD1 (5 bases). This CDR3 comprises 12 residues. From germline, CDR1 is SGHRS and CDR2 YFSETQ. V shed 7 bases and J shed 1 base, with 9 bases lying between them. The CDR3 nucleotides read TGCGCCAGCGGTTCAGGGTCCTACGAGCAGTACTTC. Residues: CASGSGSYEQYF.

This clone was recorded only once. DNA of the CDR3: TGTGCCAGTAGACGGGGGGCAGTTTCACAGTATGGCTACACCTTC. It codes for CASRRGAVSQYGYTF. The chain links TRBV19 to TRBJ1-2, with a weak D call TRBD1 (6 bases). This CDR3 contains 15 residues. Trimming took off 6 bases at V and 5 bases at J, with 19 bases between the two ends. Per the germline V gene, CDR1 is LNHDA and CDR2 is SQIVND (reference sequence).

CDR3 residues: CASSSLGTSNYGYTF. The CDR3 DNA sequence: TGTGCCAGCAGTTCCCTCGGGACATCAAACTATGGCTACACCTTC. The chain recombines TRBV27 with TRBJ1-2, with D possibly being TRBD1 (6 bases). This CDR3 contains 15 residues. V lost 4 bases and J lost 2, with 14 bases in between. Per germline, CDR1 MNHEY and CDR2 SMNVEV (reference sequence).

The chain carries TRBV6-4 and TRBJ1-1; weak D call: TRBD1 (5 bases). Trimming cost V 11 bases and J 5 bases, with 33 bases left between them. The CDR3 runs to 18 residues. Germline loops: CDR1 MRHNA, CDR2 SNTAGT. CDR3 sequence: CAFHPTPVLGRVGTEAFF. The CDR3 DNA follows: TGTGCCTTTCACCCCACCCCGGTTCTTGGCAGGGTGGGGACTGAAGCTTTCTTT.

The rearrangement uses TRBV5-1 and TRBJ1-6, with D perhaps TRBD1 (6 bases). The CDR3 length is 15 residues. CDR1 and CDR2 (germline): SGHRS, YFSETQ. Trimming stripped 0 bases from V and 9 bases from J, with 13 bases between. Here the CDR3 DNA reads TGCGCCAGCAGCTTGGGGGGGCCCCAAGTTTCACCCCTCCACTTT. Amino acids: CASSLGGPQVSPLHF.

The chain couples TRBV24-1 to TRBJ2-2, with D tentatively TRBD2 (6 bases). The CDR3 loop spans 13 amino acids. CDR1 and CDR2 from the germline V gene are KGHDR and SFDVKD. V shed 5 bases and J shed 3 bases, with 6 bases lying between them. DNA for the CDR3: TGTGCCACCAGTGGGGGGGACACCGGGGAGCTGTTTTTT. It encodes CATSGGDTGELFF.

The rearrangement joins TRBV28 to TRBJ1-6, with TRBD1 matching over 9 bases. The CDR3 runs to 15 residues. Germline assignment: CDR1 MDHEN and CDR2 SYDVKM. The trim removed 4 bases at V and 10 bases at J, leaving 8 bases unmatched. The CDR3 nucleotides are TGTGCCAGCAGTTCCGGGGGGACAGGGCGATCACCCCTCCACTTT. Protein product: CASSSGGTGRSPLHF.

For the CDR3, the DNA is TGTGTCTGCACCGGGACAGGGATCTATGGCTACACCTTC. Protein sequence: CVCTGTGIYGYTF. The chain couples TRBV28 to TRBJ1-2; TRBD1 matches 9 bases. Germline CDR1 reads MDHEN; CDR2 reads SYDVKM. This CDR3 is built from 13 residues.

The chain employs TRBV3-1 (or the pseudogene TRBV3-2) and TRBJ2-2; 10 nucleotides align to TRBD1. Germline V gives CDR1 LGHDT, CDR2 YNNKEL (reference sequence). J was trimmed by 4 bases and V by 2 bases; bases with no gene match: 1. This CDR3 is built from 15 residues. DNA of the CDR3: TGTGCCAGCAGCCAAAGGGACAGGGGCACCGGGGAGCTGTTTTTT. Its protein is CASSQRDRGTGELFF.

This chain joins TRBV5-1 and TRBJ2-2; D might be TRBD1 (6 bases). Germline lookup yields CDR1 SGHRS and CDR2 YFSETQ. CDR3 length: 15 residues. V lost 3 bases and J 3 bases, leaving 12 bases between the germline ends. The CDR3 loop is CASSSGDRYTGELFF. CDR3 in DNA: TGCGCCAGCAGCTCAGGGGACCGATACACCGGGGAGCTGTTTTTT.

The chain joins TRBV4-3 to TRBJ2-3, with 7 nucleotides matching TRBD1. The V gene's germline CDR1 is LGHNA and CDR2 YSLEER. The CDR3 covers 17 residues. The V and J ends lost 1 base and 6 bases, in that order; junction bases with no gene match: 13. The CDR3 spells CASSQGYWETGNDTQYF. In DNA, the CDR3 is TGCGCCAGCAGCCAAGGGTATTGGGAGACAGGGAATGATACGCAGTATTTT.

The V gene is TRBV30, the J gene TRBJ2-3, with 9 positions matching TRBD2. This CDR3 region has 16 residues. Per germline, CDR1 GTSNPN and CDR2 SVGIG (reference sequence). V lost 1 base and J lost 7; bases outside the gene matches: 12. The CDR3 protein is CAWSDPRRGGAYTQYF. CDR3 nucleotides: TGTGCCTGGAGTGACCCGAGGCGCGGGGGGGCCTATACGCAGTATTTT.

The table lists this clone with a count of one. This CDR3 is CASSFPTEWYQPQHF. The CDR3 nucleotides are TGTGCCAGCAGTTTTCCGACAGAGTGGTATCAGCCCCAGCATTTT. The chain employs TRBV6-6 and TRBJ1-5; D is perhaps TRBD1 (5 bases). V lost 4 bases to trimming and J lost 5 bases, with 15 bases between them. The CDR3 totals 15 residues. Germline V lookup: CDR1 MNHNY, CDR2 SVGAGI (reference sequence).

The chain employs TRBV28 and TRBJ2-7; TRBD1 aligns across 11 bases. CDR1 and CDR2 from the germline V gene are MDHEN and SYDVKM. The length of the CDR3 is 16 residues. The V and J ends lost 5 bases and 0 bases, in that order; junction bases with no gene match: 6. CDR3: CASSLAGQGASYEQYF. CDR3 sequence (DNA): TGTGCCAGCAGTCTGGCAGGACAGGGGGCCTCCTACGAGCAGTACTTC.

This rearrangement joins TRBV6-5 to TRBJ2-1, with 9 nucleotides matching TRBD1. V dropped 11 bases and J dropped 1; count of bases not matched to a gene: 9. Looked up from germline, CDR1 is MNHEY and CDR2 is SVGAGI. CDR3 size: 15 residues. As DNA, the CDR3 is TGTGCCTCTGCCAGGGACAGGGTTTCCTACAATGAGCAGTTCTTC. It encodes CASARDRVSYNEQFF.

The rearrangement joins TRBV9 to TRBJ2-7, with TRBD1 matching over 8 bases. Per germline, CDR1 SGDLS and CDR2 YYNGEE. The CDR3 has 19 residues. J was trimmed by 7 bases and V by 0 bases; bases with no gene match: 21. This CDR3 is CASSVATGRGQTSIVEQYF. Here the CDR3 DNA reads TGTGCCAGCAGCGTAGCCACGGGCAGGGGGCAAACCTCAATTGTGGAGCAGTACTTC.

J is TRBJ2-7 and V is TRBV30, with D tentatively TRBD2 (6 bases). Trimming cost V 0 bases and J 6 bases, with 15 bases left between them. CDR1 is GTSNPN, CDR2 SVGIG, per germline (reference sequence). This CDR3 region has 14 residues. The CDR3 DNA sequence: TGTGCCTGGAGTGTTACCGGAGGGGAGCGCGAGCAGTACTTC. It codes for CAWSVTGGEREQYF. The full variable domain, completed using reference TRBV30 and TRBJ2-7, is SQTIHQWPATLVQPVGSPLSLECTVEGTSNPNLYWYRQAAGRGLQLLFYSVGIGQISSEVPQNLSASRPQDRQFILSSKKLLLSDSGFYLCAWSVTGGEREQYFGPGTRLTVT.

The chain links TRBV29-1 to TRBJ1-1, with 9 bases that match TRBD1. V trimming: 2 bases; J trimming: 6 bases; junction bases outside the gene matches: 4. The CDR3 runs 13 residues. CDR1 is SQVTM and CDR2 is ANQGSEA in the germline V gene. The CDR3 nucleotides are TGCAGCGTTGAACGGACAGGGGAGGCTGAAGCTTTCTTT. The encoded protein is CSVERTGEAEAFF.

The CDR3 DNA follows: TGCGCCAGTCTAACAGGTCCCACCGGGGAGCTGTTTTTT. This encodes CASLTGPTGELFF. The chain combines TRBV5-1 with TRBJ2-2; D possibly corresponds to TRBD1 (5 bases). The V end lost 8 bases, the J end lost 4 bases, and 12 bases lay between the germline ends. The CDR3 covers 13 residues. In germline, CDR1 is SGHRS, CDR2 YFSETQ.

This chain links TRBV14 with TRBJ2-6; D not certain. CDR1 is SGHDN, CDR2 FVKESK, per germline. Between the trimmed V and J ends, which lost 1 base and 5 bases, there was a span of 9 bases. The length of the CDR3 is 15 residues. CDR3 residues: CASSQGLLWANVLTF. The DNA for the CDR3 is TGTGCCAGCAGCCAAGGACTTCTCTGGGCCAACGTCCTGACTTTC.

The chain joins TRBV3-1 (or the pseudogene TRBV3-2) to TRBJ1-2, with TRBD1 identical over 10 bases. Looked up from germline, CDR1 is LGHDT and CDR2 is YNNKEL (reference sequence). The CDR3 spans 16 residues. V lost 4 bases and J lost 4; bases outside the gene matches: 9. In nucleotides, the CDR3 is TGTGCCAGCAGCCGTGGGACAGGGGAGGGTAGCTATGGCTACACCTTC. Its protein is CASSRGTGEGSYGYTF.

The J gene is TRBJ1-5, the V gene TRBV7-2, with D unresolved. This CDR3 contains 15 residues. Germline CDR1 is SGHTA and CDR2 is FQGNSA. V lost 2 bases, J lost 2 bases, and 10 bases lay in between. The CDR3 reads CASSLPHTGNQPQHF. CDR3 nucleotide sequence: TGTGCCAGCAGCTTACCCCACACCGGCAATCAGCCCCAGCATTTT. Based on the CDR3 plus reference TRBV7-2 and TRBJ1-5, the full variable domain is GAGVSQSPSNKVTEKGKDVELRCDPISGHTALYWYRQSLGQGLEFLIYFQGNSAPDKSGLPSDRFSAERTGGSVSTLTIQRTQQEDSAVYLCASSLPHTGNQPQHFGDGTRLSIL.

The V call is TRBV21-1, the J call TRBJ1-6; the table gives TRBD1 as D, unverified against the DNA. TRBV21-1 is recorded as a pseudogene. The CDR3 is 16 amino acids. The CDR3 reads CASSKDCAGLYSPLHF. The CDR3 DNA follows: TGTGCCAGCAGCAAAGACTGCGCAGGGTTGTATTCACCCCTCCACTTT.

The CDR3: CASSLGNYEQYF. The CDR3 bases are TGCGCCAGCAGCTTGGGTAACTACGAGCAGTACTTC. This rearrangement joins TRBV5-1 to TRBJ2-7; D remains unclear. CDR3 length: 12 residues. Germline assignment: CDR1 SGHRS and CDR2 YFSETQ. V was cut by 0 bases and J by 3 bases, with 4 bases left in between.

The CDR3: CASSPYLAQSTDTQYF. The CDR3 DNA reads TGTGCCAGCAGCCCGTATTTAGCGCAGAGCACAGATACGCAGTATTTT. The chain is built from TRBV7-2 and TRBJ2-3; D perhaps matches TRBD2 (5 bases). Germline V gives CDR1 SGHTA, CDR2 FQGNSA. V was pared by 5 bases and J by 0 bases, with 15 bases between. The CDR3 sequence is 16 residues long.

The V gene is TRBV4-1, the J gene TRBJ1-1; D is unclear. Germline assignment: CDR1 MGHRA and CDR2 YSYEKL. CDR3 length equals 15 residues. V dropped 1 base and J dropped 4 bases, with 13 bases sitting between them. The CDR3 nucleotides are TGCGCCAGCAGCCAAGCAAGCTCGTGGGCCACTGAAGCTTTCTTT. Translated: CASSQASSWATEAFF.

The gene calls are TRBV10-3 and TRBJ1-2, with a possible D match to TRBD1 (6 bases). Germline CDR1 and CDR2: ENHRY and SYGVKD. The CDR3 is made up of 13 amino acids. V was clipped by 3 bases and J by 5 bases, with 10 bases between them. The CDR3 loop is CAISDPGVYGYTF. The DNA of the CDR3 is TGTGCCATCAGTGATCCAGGGGTGTATGGCTACACCTTC.

This clone was recorded once. The CDR3 sequence: CSASDGIVETQYF. CDR3 DNA sequence: TGCAGTGCTAGTGACGGGATCGTAGAGACCCAGTACTTC. The chain links TRBV20-1 to TRBJ2-5; a possible D gene is TRBD2 (5 bases). V gave up 3 bases and J gave up 4 bases, with 12 bases separating them. Germline V gene data show CDR1 as DFQATT and CDR2 as SNEGSKA (reference sequence). This CDR3 is built from 13 residues.